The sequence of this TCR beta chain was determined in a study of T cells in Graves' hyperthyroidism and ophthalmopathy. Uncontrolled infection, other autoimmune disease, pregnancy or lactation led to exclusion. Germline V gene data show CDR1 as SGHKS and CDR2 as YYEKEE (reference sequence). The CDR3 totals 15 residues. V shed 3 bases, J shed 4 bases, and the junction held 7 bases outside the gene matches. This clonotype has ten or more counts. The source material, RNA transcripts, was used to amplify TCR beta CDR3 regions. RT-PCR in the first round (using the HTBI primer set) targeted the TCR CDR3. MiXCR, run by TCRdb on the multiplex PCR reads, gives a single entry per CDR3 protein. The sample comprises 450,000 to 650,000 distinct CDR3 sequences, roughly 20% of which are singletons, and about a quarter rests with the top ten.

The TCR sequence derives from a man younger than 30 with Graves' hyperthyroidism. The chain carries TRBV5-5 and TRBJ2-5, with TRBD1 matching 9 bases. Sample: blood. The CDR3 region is CASSWGQGGLETQYF. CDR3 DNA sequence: TGTGCCAGCAGCTGGGGACAGGGCGGTTTAGAGACCCAGTACTTC. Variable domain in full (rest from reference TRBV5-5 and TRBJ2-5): DAGVTQSPTHLIKTRGQQVTLRCSPISGHKSVSWYQQVLGQGPQFIFQYYEKEERGRGNFPDRFSARQFPNYSSELNVNALLLGDSALYLCASSWGQGGLETQYFGPGTRLLVL.